This passage covers 8 T cell receptor beta chains from one sample sequenced in a study of beta chain features in type 1 diabetes. Study-wide results and limits: There was a moderate but significant shortening of TCRB CDR3s in all four CD4+ subsets of Type 1 diabetes patients.

The investigators reverse transcribed all of the isolated RNA, so they sequenced expressed TCRB transcripts. Assay: immunoSEQ multiplex PCR; the TCRdb copy retains only in-frame clones and omits some. The sample carries 400,000 or so clones, 8.5% to 10% recorded once. Their specific antigens are unknown. The specimen sequenced was central memory CD4+ T cells from blood. These receptors were taken from a man aged 25-45 years with type 1 diabetes.

This clone has only a few counts. The chain is built from TRBV4-2 and TRBJ1-3; D gene ambiguous. The V end was cut by 3 bases, the J end by 0 bases, with 12 bases between. Germline V gene data show CDR1 as LGHNA and CDR2 as YNFKEQ. The CDR3 is made up of 16 amino acids. The CDR3 DNA reads TGTGCCAGCAGCCACCTCCAAACAGACTCTGGAAACACCATATATTTT. Translated, it gives CASSHLQTDSGNTIYF.

The chain employs TRBV6-6 and TRBJ1-5; 9 bases align to TRBD1. Germline CDR1 is MNHNY and CDR2 is SVGAGI (reference sequence). Unmatched junction bases numbered 7, after V lost 6 bases and J lost 7 bases. This CDR3 has 14 amino acids. The CDR3 DNA sequence: TGTGCCAGCAGCCAGACAGGGGGTCGGCAGCCCCAGCATTTT. Amino acid sequence: CASSQTGGRQPQHF.

There are a few counts of this clone. The V gene is TRBV5-6, the J gene TRBJ2-1, with a possible D match to TRBD1 (6 bases). V lost 1 base to trimming and J lost 2 bases, with 19 bases between them. The CDR3 runs 18 residues. Germline CDR1 and CDR2: SGHDT and YYEEEE. The chain's CDR3 is CASSLKSLTGLTYNEQFF. The CDR3 bases are TGTGCCAGCAGCTTGAAATCACTCACAGGGTTAACCTACAATGAGCAGTTCTTC.

This clone was picked up a small number of times. This rearrangement joins TRBV28 to TRBJ1-5; D possibly corresponds to TRBD1 (6 bases). Trimming cost V 5 bases and J 2 bases, with 10 bases left between them. The length of the CDR3 is 14 residues. Germline V gene data show CDR1 as MDHEN and CDR2 as SYDVKM. Here the CDR3 DNA reads TGTGCCAGCAGTCCTGCAGGGGGCAATCAGCCCCAGCATTTT. Translation: CASSPAGGNQPQHF.

This clone was seen more than once but under ten times. The chain combines TRBV5-1 with TRBJ1-5; D might be TRBD1 (5 bases). The V gene lost 0 bases and the J gene lost 7 bases, with 17 bases spanning the gap. This CDR3 contains 16 residues. Germline V lookup: CDR1 SGHRS, CDR2 YFSETQ. CDR3 in DNA: TGCGCCAGCAGCTTGGCCCCCGGGGCGGGAGGACAGCCCCAGCATTTT. Protein product: CASSLAPGAGGQPQHF.

This rearrangement joins TRBV4-1 to TRBJ2-5, with TRBD2 matching 13 bases. V dropped 0 bases and J dropped 5; count of bases not matched to a gene: 15. The germline V gene encodes CDR1 MGHRA and CDR2 YSYEKL. CDR3 size: 20 residues. The CDR3 bases are TGCGCCAGCAGCCAAGAATTTGATCGGACTAGCGGGAGAGGGAGGGAGACCCAGTACTTC. It yields the protein CASSQEFDRTSGRGRETQYF.

This rearrangement joins TRBV5-1 to TRBJ2-1, with D possibly being TRBD2 (6 bases). The length of the CDR3 is 16 residues. The germline V gene has CDR1 SGHRS and CDR2 YFSETQ. V lost 0 bases, J lost 4 bases, and 14 bases lay in between. The CDR3 coding sequence is TGCGCCAGCAGCTTGGGTAGTAGCGGTCTGTACAATGAGCAGTTCTTC. Translated: CASSLGSSGLYNEQFF.

This clone was picked up many times. Written as DNA, the CDR3 is TGTGCCAGTAGTCAACAGGGCCTTGGACTCCAGTTCTTC. Its protein is CASSQQGLGLQFF. The chain uses TRBV19 and TRBJ2-1, with D perhaps matching TRBD1 (6 bases). The CDR3 loop spans 13 amino acids. Germline loops: CDR1 LNHDA, CDR2 SQIVND (reference sequence). Trimming removed 5 bases from V and 13 bases from J, with 18 bases in between.